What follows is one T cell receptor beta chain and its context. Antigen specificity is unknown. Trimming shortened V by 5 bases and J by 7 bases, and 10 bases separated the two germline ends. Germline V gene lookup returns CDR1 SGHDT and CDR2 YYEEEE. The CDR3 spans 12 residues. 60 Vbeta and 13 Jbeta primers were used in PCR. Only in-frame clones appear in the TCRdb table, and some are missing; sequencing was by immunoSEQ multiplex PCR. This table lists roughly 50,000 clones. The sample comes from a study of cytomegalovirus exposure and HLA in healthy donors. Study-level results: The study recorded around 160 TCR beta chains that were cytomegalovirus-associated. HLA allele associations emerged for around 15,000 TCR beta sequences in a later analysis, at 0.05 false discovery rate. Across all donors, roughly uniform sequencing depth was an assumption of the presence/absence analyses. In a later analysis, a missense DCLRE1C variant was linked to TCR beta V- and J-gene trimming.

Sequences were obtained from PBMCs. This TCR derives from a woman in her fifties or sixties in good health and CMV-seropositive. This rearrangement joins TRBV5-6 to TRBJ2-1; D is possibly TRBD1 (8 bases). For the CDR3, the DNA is TGTGCCAGCAGACAGGGGGGGAATGAGCAGTTCTTC. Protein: CASRQGGNEQFF.